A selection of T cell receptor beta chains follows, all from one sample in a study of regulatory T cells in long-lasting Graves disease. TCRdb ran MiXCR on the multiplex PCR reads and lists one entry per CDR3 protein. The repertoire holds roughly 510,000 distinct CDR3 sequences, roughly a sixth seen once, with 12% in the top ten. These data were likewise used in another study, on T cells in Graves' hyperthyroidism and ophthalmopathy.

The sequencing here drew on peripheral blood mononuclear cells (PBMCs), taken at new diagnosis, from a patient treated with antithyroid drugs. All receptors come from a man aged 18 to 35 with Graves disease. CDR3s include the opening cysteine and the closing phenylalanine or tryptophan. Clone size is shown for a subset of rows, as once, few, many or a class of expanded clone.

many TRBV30 CAWSVRVRRVYEQYF
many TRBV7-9 CEGPSSYEQYF
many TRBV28 CASSPNRGLRDNSPLHF
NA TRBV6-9 CASSYAGLAGVYSYEQYF
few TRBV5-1 CASSLAESQKFF
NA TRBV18 CASSPPVLLTQYF
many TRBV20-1 CSASTGTSGSYEQYF
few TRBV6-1 CAAGRDYGYTF
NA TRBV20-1 CSTNRVWRDTQYF
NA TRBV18 CASSRWGPSNRGRDEQFF
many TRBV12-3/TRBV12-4 CASSLWAGGYTF
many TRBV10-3 CAISERDSRGTGVGQPQHF
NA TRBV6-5 CASSYSASGRSTYEQYF
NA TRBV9 CASRPTGANYGYTF
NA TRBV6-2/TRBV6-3 CASSYSGRAFYGYTF
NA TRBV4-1 CASAQAGVLNEQFF
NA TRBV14 CASSPRPGQGVAEQFF
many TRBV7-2 CASSLGQGWYEQYF
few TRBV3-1 CASSQEVEAGGAGELFF
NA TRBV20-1 CSADSGGDTDTQYF
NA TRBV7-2 CASSLAILGANVLTF
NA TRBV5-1 CASRGVAGNVYEQYF